What follows are 10 T cell receptor beta chains derived from one specimen sequenced in a study of blood T cell repertoires in COVID-19. Assay used: immunoSEQ multiplex PCR; TCRdb lists only in-frame clones, some missing. The sample includes 250,000 to 300,000 clones, 90% of them seen just once. Sequencing was carried out using peripheral blood. These receptor sequences come from a woman aged 40-49 years with acute or convalescent COVID-19.

This rearrangement joins TRBV2 to TRBJ2-2, with 7 bases matching TRBD2. The CDR3 is 13 amino acids. Germline lookup yields CDR1 SNHLY and CDR2 FYNNEI. V dropped 8 bases and J dropped 3; count of bases not matched to a gene: 3. Written as DNA, the CDR3 is TGTGCCAGCGGACTAGGCTACACCGGGGAGCTGTTTTTT. It specifies CASGLGYTGELFF.

The genes are TRBV6-5 and TRBJ2-5; 12 bases align to TRBD2. There are 16 residues in the CDR3. The V and J ends lost 2 bases and 4 bases, in that order; junction bases with no gene match: 5. Looked up from germline, CDR1 is MNHEY and CDR2 is SVGAGI. The CDR3 bases are TGTGCCAGCAGTTACACTGTGGGACTAGCGGGAGAGACCCAGTACTTC. As protein: CASSYTVGLAGETQYF.

CDR3 nucleotide sequence: TGTGCCAGCATGACCGACAGCTATGGCTACACCTTC. Its protein product is CASMTDSYGYTF. V usage is TRBV12-3 or TRBV12-4 and J usage is TRBJ1-2, with D possibly being TRBD1 (5 bases). The CDR3 covers 12 residues. Trimming shortened V by 7 bases and J by 4 bases, and 10 bases separated the two germline ends.

The rearrangement joins TRBV5-6 to TRBJ2-1; weak D call: TRBD1 (7 bases). The germline CDR1 and CDR2 sequences are SGHDT and YYEEEE. The CDR3 spans 15 residues. Trimming cost V 5 bases and J 2 bases, with 14 bases left between them. The CDR3 region has the DNA TGTGCCAGCAGGCGGGACAGCAGCCCCTACAATGAGCAGTTCTTC. Its protein is CASRRDSSPYNEQFF.

The chain is built from TRBV6-5 and TRBJ1-2, with 7 bases aligning to TRBD1. CDR1 and CDR2 (germline): MNHEY, SVGAGI. CDR3 size: 15 residues. V shed 5 bases, J shed 2 bases, and the junction held 8 bases outside the gene matches. Written as DNA, the CDR3 is TGTGCCAGCAGTCTCTCCCCGGGACAGAACTATGGCTACACCTTC. Amino acids: CASSLSPGQNYGYTF.

CDR3 residues: CASSGNQGFYNSPLHF. The CDR3 DNA is TGCGCCAGCAGTGGGAACCAGGGGTTCTATAATTCACCCCTCCACTTT. The chain uses TRBV10-2 and TRBJ1-6; D is possibly TRBD1 (6 bases). V was clipped by 4 bases and J by 3 bases, with 13 bases between them. The CDR3 contains 16 residues. CDR1 WSHSY and CDR2 SAAADI come from the germline V gene.

This chain links TRBV25-1 with TRBJ1-2; D ambiguous. Deletions cut 6 bases from V and 8 bases from J, with 13 bases between. This CDR3 is 12 amino acids long. The V gene's germline CDR1 is MGHDK and CDR2 SYGVNS. The CDR3 here is CASSGVPGGYTF. The CDR3 DNA reads TGTGCCAGCAGCGGGGTACCTGGCGGCTACACCTTC.

V usage is TRBV2 and J usage is TRBJ1-2, with 9 bases matching TRBD1. CDR1 and CDR2 (germline): SNHLY, FYNNEI. The V segment lost 6 bases and the J segment 6 bases; nucleotides outside the gene matches: 11. CDR3 length: 15 amino acids. CDR3 residues: CASSRLGQGEHGYTF. The CDR3 nucleotides are TGTGCCAGCAGCCGCCTGGGACAGGGTGAGCATGGCTACACCTTC.

The chain has TRBV9 and TRBJ1-4, with 7 bases identical to TRBD1. Germline lookup yields CDR1 SGDLS and CDR2 YYNGEE. The junction had 16 bases not matched to a gene; V was cut back by 4 bases and J by 10 bases. The CDR3 runs to 16 residues. CDR3 region: CASSTPSGDRGGKLFF. For the CDR3, the DNA is TGTGCCAGCAGCACCCCCTCTGGGGACAGAGGAGGAAAACTGTTTTTT.

In DNA, the CDR3 is TGTGCCAGCAGAGGACCGGGACAGGGGGCGTATCATGAGCAGTTCTTC. It yields the protein CASRGPGQGAYHEQFF. The chain links TRBV6-6 to TRBJ2-1; 12 positions agree with TRBD1. The CDR3 has 16 residues. CDR1 and CDR2 (germline): MNHNY, SVGAGI (reference sequence). The junction had 11 bases not matched to a gene; V was cut back by 6 bases and J by 8 bases.